Each of the 21 T cell receptor beta chains below was sequenced from the same sample in a study of regulatory T cells in long-lasting Graves disease. Regarding time point: newly diagnosed GD, antithyroid drugs for less than 3 months. RNA isolated from PBMCs was used to make the TCR library. To make TCR beta libraries, researchers used iRepertoire HTBI primers and Arm-PCR of CDR3 regions. In TCRdb, the multiplex PCR reads were re-called with MiXCR into one record per CDR3 protein. The sample lists approximately 250,000 distinct CDR3 sequences, about 16% occurring once. Sequencing used peripheral blood mononuclear cells (PBMCs), obtained at new diagnosis, from a patient treated with antithyroid drugs. Source of these receptors: a female donor with Graves disease.

About this clonotype itself: A read error may account for a junction end that differs from germline. The J gene is TRBJ2-1, the V gene TRBV6-2 or TRBV6-3; TRBD2 matches 7 bases. This CDR3 comprises 15 residues. Germline V CDR1 and CDR2: MNHEY, SVGEGT. The DNA of the CDR3 is TGTGCCAGCAGTGAAGTGGCGGGAGACTACAATGAGCAGCTCTTC. As protein: CASSEVAGDYNEQLF.

This clonotype appeared many times. The rearrangement uses TRBV3-1 and TRBJ1-1; no definite D call. This CDR3 is built from 14 residues. Trimming took off 3 bases at V and 1 base at J, with 9 bases between the two ends. Germline V lookup: CDR1 LGHDT, CDR2 YNNKEL (reference sequence). In DNA, the CDR3 is TGTGCCAGCAGCCATATCGCAGCGAACACTGAAGCTTTCTTT. It encodes CASSHIAANTEAFF.

This clonotype was seen many times. V is TRBV28 and J is TRBJ1-3, with D perhaps TRBD1 (6 bases). V dropped 6 bases and J dropped 0 bases, with 12 bases sitting between them. The CDR3 has 15 residues. CDR1 and CDR2 (germline): MDHEN, SYDVKM. This CDR3 reads CASSSGTHSGNTIYF. The DNA of the CDR3 is TGTGCCAGCAGCTCAGGGACACACTCTGGAAACACCATATATTTT.

V and J are TRBV10-2 and TRBJ2-2; D is ambiguous. The CDR3 consists of 13 residues. Germline CDR1 and CDR2: WSHSY and SAAADI. V lost 7 bases and J lost 1, with 7 bases in between. The CDR3 sequence: CASKDRNTGELFF. CDR3 bases: TGCGCCAGCAAGGACCGGAACACCGGGGAGCTGTTTTTT.

A remark on this clonotype: This clone may be a read error of a much larger clone one base away. Because it lacks the conserved phenylalanine or tryptophan at the end, this CDR3 is likely a read error. This sequence joins TRBV7-2 and TRBJ1-2; no firm D call. Trimming removed 1 base from V and 0 bases from J, with 9 bases in between. The CDR3 length is 15 residues. The germline V gene has CDR1 SGHTA and CDR2 FQGNSA. The CDR3 is CASSLEVGTNYGYTS. Written as DNA, the CDR3 is TGTGCCAGCAGCTTAGAGGTGGGGACTAACTATGGCTACACCTCC.

The gene calls are TRBV19 and TRBJ2-1; 7 bases line up with TRBD2. Germline V gene sequence: CDR1 LNHDA, CDR2 SQIVND (reference sequence). The CDR3 is 17 residues long. The trim removed 3 bases at V and 0 bases at J, leaving 8 bases unmatched. The DNA of the CDR3 is TGTGCCAGTAGTATTCGGCGGGAGCTTTACTCCTACAATGAGCAGTTCTTC. It specifies CASSIRRELYSYNEQFF. Complete variable domain (other parts from reference TRBV19 and TRBJ2-1): DGGITQSPKYLFRKEGQNVTLSCEQNLNHDAMYWYRQDPGQGLRLIYYSQIVNDFQKGDIAEGYSVSREKKESFPLTVTSAQKNPTAFYLCASSIRRELYSYNEQFFGPGTRLTVL.

The rearrangement links TRBV5-6 to TRBJ2-1; 9 bases align to TRBD2. The CDR3 extends over 19 amino acids. CDR1 SGHDT and CDR2 YYEEEE come from the germline V gene. The J segment lost 3 bases and the V segment lost 0 bases, leaving 13 bases of the junction unmatched. CDR3 nucleotide sequence: TGTGCCAGCAGCTTGGCCAATCTCGGACTAGCGCTTGACTACAATGAGCAGTTCTTC. It specifies CASSLANLGLALDYNEQFF.

This clonotype was seen repeatedly, ten times or more. V and J are TRBV30 and TRBJ2-1; perhaps TRBD2 as D (6 bases). The CDR3 is 14 residues long. The V end lost 2 bases, the J end lost 8 bases, and 16 bases lay between the germline ends. CDR1 is GTSNPN, CDR2 SVGIG, per germline (reference sequence). CDR3 sequence reads: CAWSRTISGDEQFF. The CDR3 bases are TGTGCCTGGAGTAGGACTATTTCGGGGGATGAGCAGTTCTTC. Full variable domain (missing parts from reference TRBV30 and TRBJ2-1): SQTIHQWPATLVQPVGSPLSLECTVEGTSNPNLYWYRQAAGRGLQLLFYSVGIGQISSEVPQNLSASRPQDRQFILSSKKLLLSDSGFYLCAWSRTISGDEQFFGPGTRLTVL.

This clonotype was found many times. CDR3 region: CASRSGTSGNNEQYF. CDR3 DNA sequence: TGTGCCAGCAGGAGCGGGACTAGCGGGAACAACGAGCAGTACTTC. This sequence joins TRBV6-1 and TRBJ2-7, with 13 bases identical to TRBD2. Germline CDR1 is MNHNS and CDR2 is SASEGT. With V trimmed by 6 bases and J by 5 bases, 7 bases remained unmatched. This CDR3 has 15 amino acids.

This clonotype was picked up many times. This chain uses TRBV24-1 with TRBJ1-5; no clear D gene. The CDR3 loop spans 14 amino acids. The germline V gene has CDR1 KGHDR and CDR2 SFDVKD. V was trimmed by 1 base and J by 8 bases, leaving 11 bases between them. CDR3 region: CATSDFGDHKPQHF. CDR3 bases: TGTGCCACCAGTGATTTTGGGGATCACAAGCCCCAGCATTTT.

This clonotype was counted ten times or more. The chain uses TRBV6-2 or TRBV6-3 and TRBJ2-3; weak D call: TRBD2 (6 bases). Trimming shortened V by 4 bases and J by 0 bases, and 8 bases separated the two germline ends. Per germline, CDR1 MNHEY and CDR2 SVGEGT. This CDR3 region has 14 residues. CDR3: CASSWGRSTDTQYF. DNA of the CDR3: TGTGCCAGCAGTTGGGGGAGGAGCACAGATACGCAGTATTTT.

The chain carries TRBV2 and TRBJ2-1; 10 bases map to TRBD2. Germline CDR1 reads SNHLY; CDR2 reads FYNNEI. The CDR3 sequence is 15 residues long. Trimming removed 2 bases from V and 9 bases from J; junction bases left unmatched: 7. Here the CDR3 reads CASSESSGRSGEQFF. The CDR3 DNA sequence: TGTGCCAGCAGTGAATCTAGCGGGAGATCTGGTGAGCAGTTCTTC. Complete variable domain (other parts from reference TRBV2 and TRBJ2-1): EPEVTQTPSHQVTQMGQEVILRCVPISNHLYFYWYRQILGQKVEFLVSFYNNEISEKSEIFDDQFSVERPDGSNFTLKIRSTKLEDSAMYFCASSESSGRSGEQFFGPGTRLTVL.

At least ten counts were recorded for this clonotype. J is TRBJ1-2 and V is TRBV6-1; D gene uncertain. The CDR3 runs 14 residues. The germline V gene encodes CDR1 MNHNS and CDR2 SASEGT. Deletions cut 0 bases from V and 3 bases from J, with 8 bases between. CDR3: CASSEANPDYGYTF. The CDR3 coding sequence is TGTGCCAGCAGTGAAGCCAACCCAGACTATGGCTACACCTTC.

The table lists this clonotype with many counts. The rearrangement links TRBV6-2 or TRBV6-3 to TRBJ1-2; 7 positions match TRBD1. CDR3 length equals 14 residues. V gave up 0 bases and J gave up 5 bases; unmatched junction bases: 3. CDR1 and CDR2 (germline): MNHEY, SVGEGT. The CDR3 nucleotides read TGTGCCAGCAGTTACTCCTTGACAGGGTATGGCTACACCTTC. Translated: CASSYSLTGYGYTF.

V usage is TRBV27 and J usage is TRBJ2-7, with D maybe TRBD1 (6 bases). Deletions cut 4 bases from V and 1 base from J, with 14 bases between. Germline V lookup: CDR1 MNHEY, CDR2 SMNVEV (reference sequence). The CDR3 length is 15 residues. CDR3 loop: CASSSQGFLSYEQYF. CDR3 coding DNA: TGTGCCAGCAGTTCGCAGGGGTTTTTATCCTACGAGCAGTACTTC.

This clonotype showed up many times. The V call is TRBV9, the J call TRBJ2-1; TRBD2 matches 8 bases. The CDR3 spans 17 residues. J gave up 4 bases and V 0 bases, and 9 bases lay outside the gene matches. Germline CDR1 SGDLS, CDR2 YYNGEE. The CDR3 DNA reads as TGTGCCAGCAGCGTAGCTGGGGGCGGGAGGTTATACAATGAGCAGTTCTTC. It codes for CASSVAGGGRLYNEQFF.

This clonotype was counted ten times or more. CDR3 amino acids: CSASLQGSYEQYF. The CDR3, as DNA: TGCAGTGCTAGTTTGCAGGGCTCCTACGAGCAGTACTTC. The chain is built from TRBV20-1 and TRBJ2-7; maybe TRBD1 (5 bases). Trimming took off 3 bases at V and 0 bases at J, with 9 bases between the two ends. The CDR3 runs 13 residues. Germline values: CDR1 DFQATT, CDR2 SNEGSKA (reference sequence).

This clonotype was seen at least ten times. The rearrangement links TRBV11-2 to TRBJ2-7; tentatively, D is TRBD1 or TRBD2 (6 bases each). Germline V gene lookup returns CDR1 SGHAT and CDR2 FQNNGV. The CDR3 is 17 amino acids. V gave up 1 base and J gave up 4 bases, with 20 bases separating them. In nucleotides, the CDR3 is TGTGCCAGCAGCTTAGGGGGGGCCCCAGCGTCTCATTACGAGCAGTACTTC. Its translation is CASSLGGAPASHYEQYF.

This clonotype has a count of ten or more. The chain has TRBV11-3 and TRBJ2-3; TRBD2 is a possible D gene (6 bases). The CDR3 consists of 14 residues. Trimming took off 6 bases at V and 5 bases at J, with 15 bases between the two ends. Germline-derived CDR1 and CDR2 are SGHNT and YENEEA. CDR3 loop: CASRMGLEGDTQYF. The CDR3 bases are TGTGCCAGCAGAATGGGACTCGAAGGAGATACGCAGTATTTT.

This clonotype was observed at least ten times. This rearrangement joins TRBV12-3 or TRBV12-4 to TRBJ2-1; D not certain. V dropped 8 bases and J dropped 3 bases, with 5 bases sitting between them. The CDR3 has 11 amino acids. CDR3 in DNA: TGTGCCAGCGGCGGCTACAATGAGCAGTTCTTC. It codes for CASGGYNEQFF.

This clonotype was detected ten times or more. V gene TRBV11-2 combines with J gene TRBJ2-4; D possibly matches TRBD1 or TRBD2 (7 bases each). Germline V lookup: CDR1 SGHAT, CDR2 FQNNGV. The CDR3 runs to 16 residues. V lost 7 bases to trimming and J lost 8 bases, with 24 bases between them. The CDR3 nucleotides are TGTGCCAGCACCGGTCTGGGGAGGGGGCGGAGGGACATTCAGTACTTC. The encoded protein is CASTGLGRGRRDIQYF.